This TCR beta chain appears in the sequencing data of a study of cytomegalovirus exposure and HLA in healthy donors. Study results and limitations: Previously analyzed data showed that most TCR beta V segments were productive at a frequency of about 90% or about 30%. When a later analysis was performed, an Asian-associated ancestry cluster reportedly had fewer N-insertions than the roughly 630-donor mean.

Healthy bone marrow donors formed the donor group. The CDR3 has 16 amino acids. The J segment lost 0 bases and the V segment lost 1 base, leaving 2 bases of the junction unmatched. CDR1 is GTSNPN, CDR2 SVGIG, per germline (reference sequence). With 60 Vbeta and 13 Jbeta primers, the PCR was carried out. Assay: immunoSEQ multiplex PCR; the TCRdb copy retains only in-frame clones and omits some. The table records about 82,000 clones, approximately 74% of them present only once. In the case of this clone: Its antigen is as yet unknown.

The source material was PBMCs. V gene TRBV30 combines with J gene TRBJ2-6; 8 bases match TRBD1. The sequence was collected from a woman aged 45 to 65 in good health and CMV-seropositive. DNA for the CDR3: TGTGCCTGGAGTGGGACAGGGTTCTCTGGGGCCAACGTCCTGACTTTC. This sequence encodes CAWSGTGFSGANVLTF.